A selection of T cell receptor beta chains follows, all from one sample in a study of blood T cell repertoires in COVID-19. Here immunoSEQ multiplex PCR was the method, and the copy in TCRdb shows in-frame clones only, minus some. The sample shows a few hundred thousand clones, around 90% of them seen only once. The material sequenced was PBMCs or T cells enriched from blood (not recorded which). The receptor set was obtained from a woman between 18 and 30 years old who had recovered from COVID-19. CDR3s include the opening cysteine and the closing phenylalanine or tryptophan. The D gene is left open where the match is weak. Only part of the rows carry a size: once, few, many, or a class if the clone is expanded.

d_call cdr3_length v_call clone_size cdr3_aa
- 15 TRBV5-1 - CASSLGETPYNEQFF
- 14 TRBV5-1 - CASKIIPGPGELFF
- 14 TRBV7-9 - CASSLRGRTDTQYF
- 17 TRBV5-8 - CASSSLEGPGGNSPLHF
- 13 TRBV19 - CASKAGLDYGYTF
TRBD2 12 TRBV5-4 few CASSGSAGLQHF
- 16 TRBV4-2 - CASSQRLQGSDEKLFF
TRBD2 16 TRBV9 - CASSTSRLAGVHEQFF
TRBD1 14 TRBV5-1 - CASSLRTGSYEQYF
TRBD1 15 TRBV5-5 - CASSSIGTGESIQYF
- 15 TRBV28 - CASSWRGQFSYEQYF
TRBD1 16 TRBV29-1 - CSVGRGDRDLTYTQYF
TRBD2 17 TRBV7-2 - CASSLAGAGGNQETQYF
TRBD2 15 TRBV7-2 - CASSASGRSYNEQFF
TRBD1 14 TRBV5-1 - CASSLAGTEETQYF
TRBD1 14 TRBV27 - CASRRQGSPWEQYF
- 14 TRBV6-5 - CASSYSGRGTEAFF
- 11 TRBV6-5 - CASSYRSEQYF
- 14 TRBV7-2 - CASSGAPGDYEQYF
TRBD2 17 TRBV27 - CASSLLLAGGPDNEQFF
- 12 TRBV28 - CASSPSGQPQHF
TRBD1 13 TRBV30 few CAWSSGTAQEAFF
- 15 TRBV9 - CASTREQAFYNEQFF
TRBD1 13 TRBV27 - CASGLQGNYGYTF
TRBD2 13 TRBV20-1 - CSASTSGDNEQFF
- 15 TRBV4-1 - CASRKTAQRAYEQYF
- 11 TRBV20-1 - CSGRPAGGYTF
- 12 TRBV24-1 - CATSDEMGGYTF
- 14 TRBV5-1 - CASSWGRLDGELFF
- 15 TRBV5-5 - CASRSGGGSGEKLFF
TRBD1 16 TRBV7-2 - CASSLSPGGSQETQYF